This TCR beta chain was recorded in a study of beta chain features in type 1 diabetes. General study points: All four CD4+ subsets of Type 1 diabetes patients contained TCRB CDR3s that were moderately but significantly shorter.

Markers CD45RO/CCR7/CD25/CD127/CD95/CD27 served to sort CD4+ naive, central memory, regulatory and stem cell-like memory cells. The whole isolated RNA underwent reverse transcription, so sequencing captured expressed TCRB transcripts. TCRdb keeps only in-frame clones here, not all; method: immunoSEQ multiplex PCR. The sample holds hundreds of thousands of clones, around 15% seen once. The ends were cut back, 3 bases at V and 0 bases at J, with 11 bases in the middle. Germline assignment: CDR1 SGHRS and CDR2 YFSETQ. The length of the CDR3 is 15 residues. This clone has more than one count but fewer than ten. The antigen remains unidentified.

The clonotype comes from a man younger than 30 with type 1 diabetes. Sequencing was performed on naive CD4+ T cells from blood. This rearrangement joins TRBV5-1 to TRBJ2-3; possibly TRBD1 for D (5 bases). CDR3 in DNA: TGCGCCAGCAGCTCCCAGGGCACTAGCACAGATACGCAGTATTTT. Translating gives CASSSQGTSTDTQYF.